This T cell receptor (beta chain) was found in a study of blood T cell repertoires in COVID-19. In the study overall: PBMCs, B-cell-depleted T cells, or T cells were the source of the cDNA or gDNA that made up the material.

Profiled with immunoSEQ multiplex PCR; TCRdb holds only in-frame clones, not every one. Of about 310,000 clones detected, around 86% appear once; the ten largest clones hold 5.2%. The V and J ends lost 2 bases and 10 bases, in that order; junction bases with no gene match: 14. CDR3 length equals 17 residues. Per germline, CDR1 MNHEY and CDR2 SVGEGT. In this sample, this clone turned up once. In terms of age and location, participants ranged from roughly 18 to 89 years and lived in about two dozen US areas. Sequences were obtained from PBMCs or T cells enriched from blood (not recorded which). This chain uses TRBV6-2 or TRBV6-3 with TRBJ2-1, with 10 bases fitting TRBD2. The sequence was collected from a man aged 60 to 75 who had recovered from COVID-19. Written as DNA, the CDR3 is TGTGCCAGCAGTTACGTTTTAGGGACTAGCGAGGGGGGAGAGCAGTTCTTC. Translating gives CASSYVLGTSEGGEQFF.